These T cell receptor beta chains were read from a single sample in a study of Ad26.COV2.S vaccination and SARS-CoV-2 variants. Sequenced by immunoSEQ multiplex PCR; TCRdb stores in-frame clones only, minus some. Seen here are more than 300,000 clones, approximately 86% observed once, and the top ten hold roughly 2%. The source material was peripheral blood, sampled in a trial of Ad26.COV2.S vaccine versus placebo. The receptor set was obtained from a person between 18 and 65 years old who received the Ad26.COV2.S COVID-19 vaccine or a placebo. Both conserved end residues are part of each CDR3. D genes are given only for firm matches.

d_gene | j_gene | v_gene | CDR3aa
- | TRBJ1-2 | TRBV2 | CASRDRSAGNYGYTF
- | TRBJ2-7 | TRBV12-3/TRBV12-4 | CASSLVPYEQYF
- | TRBJ1-5 | TRBV27 | CASSPNYPTHNQPQHF
- | TRBJ2-4 | TRBV4-1 | CASSQDTRSIQYF
- | TRBJ2-2 | TRBV9 | CASSVRPTGELFF
- | TRBJ2-1 | TRBV10-3 | CAIRTLSSYNEQFF
TRBD1 | TRBJ1-1 | TRBV3-1/TRBV3-2 | CASSPGQLNTEAFF
- | TRBJ2-1 | TRBV29-1 | CSVGWPDYNEQFF
- | TRBJ1-1 | TRBV6-1 | CASSEWPGPLNTEAFF
TRBD1 | TRBJ1-1 | TRBV3-1/TRBV3-2 | CASRDRGNTEAFF
TRBD2 | TRBJ2-3 | TRBV19 | CASSAGGTDTQYF
- | TRBJ2-1 | TRBV25-1 | CASARGAMFNEQFF
TRBD1 | TRBJ2-2 | TRBV28 | CASSLRPGQGGNTGELFF
- | TRBJ1-5 | TRBV21-1 | CASSKTLRDRVVNQPQHF
- | TRBJ1-6 | TRBV3-1/TRBV3-2 | CASSQYLFQGLNSPLHF
- | TRBJ2-7 | TRBV28 | CASLVSKGRVGHTSYEQYF
- | TRBJ1-3 | TRBV28 | CASRGPWAGNTIYF
- | TRBJ2-7 | TRBV7-6 | CASSLGAGINYEQYF
- | TRBJ2-4 | TRBV14 | CASSQVNIQYF
- | TRBJ1-2 | TRBV2 | CASSEAGIYGYTF
TRBD2 | TRBJ2-1 | TRBV4-1 | CASSQDPGSGVYNEQFF
TRBD2 | TRBJ2-7 | TRBV10-3 | CAIRGTSGSYEQYF
TRBD1 | TRBJ2-2 | TRBV30 | CAWSVSFWAGGTGELFF
TRBD2 | TRBJ2-7 | TRBV15 | CATSREGLATGEQYF
- | TRBJ1-1 | TRBV2 | CASRRVQMNTEAFF
TRBD1 | TRBJ2-3 | TRBV18 | CASSPPGQKTDTQYF
TRBD1 | TRBJ1-2 | TRBV2 | CASREEGAGTF
- | TRBJ2-1 | TRBV5-1 | CATYLGGGTHNEQFF
- | TRBJ2-3 | TRBV2 | CASSPQADTQYF
- | TRBJ1-4 | TRBV6-5 | CASSYTGAAVQKLFF
- | TRBJ2-7 | TRBV6-5 | CASSPKRDIIYEQYF
TRBD1 | TRBJ2-7 | TRBV7-2 | CASSLEDRADEQYF
- | TRBJ2-3 | TRBV19 | CASSVQGLTDTQYF
- | TRBJ2-6 | TRBV7-3 | CASLRGPRANVLTF
- | TRBJ1-1 | TRBV2 | CASRSQMNTEAFF
- | TRBJ1-2 | TRBV28 | CASSLILRRKDNYGYTF
- | TRBJ1-1 | TRBV6-6 | CASSYFIGGAPGEAFF
- | TRBJ1-3 | TRBV5-1 | CASSYGHPAENTIYF
- | TRBJ1-6 | TRBV11-2 | CASSLSRNSPLHF
- | TRBJ2-5 | TRBV6-5 | CASNDGGNQETQYF
- | TRBJ2-2 | TRBV4-1 | CASSHAGGRGRDTGELFF
TRBD1 | TRBJ1-1 | TRBV28 | CASSLDRGAEAFF
- | TRBJ2-4 | TRBV18 | CASSPKDSLAKNIQYF
TRBD2 | TRBJ2-3 | TRBV27 | CASSPNGGAATDTQYF
- | TRBJ2-1 | TRBV3-1/TRBV3-2 | CASSQDERGTTDNEQFF
- | TRBJ2-1 | TRBV19 | CASKGTYNEQFF
- | TRBJ1-1 | TRBV11-2 | CASSLDRDNRRAEAFF
- | TRBJ1-5 | TRBV19 | CASSPPGGNQPQHF
TRBD1 | TRBJ1-1 | TRBV5-6 | CASSSATGGFTEAFF
- | TRBJ1-1 | TRBV9 | CASSVAGGRTEAFF